The clone carrying this T cell receptor beta chain was counted between two and nine times. Its target is not known. PCR employed 60 Vbeta and 13 Jbeta primers. Clones were read by immunoSEQ multiplex PCR, and TCRdb kept only the in-frame ones, dropping some. The sample carries 200,000 to 250,000 clones, 79% recorded once. The data originate from a study of cytomegalovirus exposure and HLA in healthy donors. For the study at large: Unique TCRs from HLA-typed donors, 70 million to 100 million of them, were held in an early data release.

The V and J ends lost 1 base and 7 bases respectively, with 10 bases between them. The CDR3 covers 14 residues. CDR1 is LNHDA and CDR2 is SQIVND in the germline V gene (reference sequence). Study-level results: For TCR beta chains, V- and J-gene trimming was later linked to a missense DCLRE1C variant. A later analysis found that most CMV-associated TCR beta chains appeared HLA-restricted. Across HLA loci, a later analysis found differing TCR association rates, with DRB1 most and HLA-C fewest.

Sequenced input: PBMCs. The sequence was collected from a man in his fifties in good health and CMV-seronegative. V and J are TRBV19 and TRBJ1-4; D gene unclear. The CDR3 region has the DNA TGTGCCAGTAGTATAGGGCAGCCGGGTGAAAAACTGTTTTTT. Its protein product is CASSIGQPGEKLFF.